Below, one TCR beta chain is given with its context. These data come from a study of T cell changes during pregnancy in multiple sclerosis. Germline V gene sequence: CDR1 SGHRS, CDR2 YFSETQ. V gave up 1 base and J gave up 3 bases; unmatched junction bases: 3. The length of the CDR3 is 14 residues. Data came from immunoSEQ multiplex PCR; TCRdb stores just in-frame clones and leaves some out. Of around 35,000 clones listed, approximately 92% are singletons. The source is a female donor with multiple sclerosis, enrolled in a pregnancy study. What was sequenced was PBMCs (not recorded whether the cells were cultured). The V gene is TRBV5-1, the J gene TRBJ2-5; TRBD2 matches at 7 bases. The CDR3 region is CASSLMAGEETQYF. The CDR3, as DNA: TGCGCCAGCAGCTTGATGGCGGGGGAAGAGACCCAGTACTTC. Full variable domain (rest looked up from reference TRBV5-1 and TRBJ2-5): KAGVTQTPRYLIKTRGQQVTLSCSPISGHRSVSWYQQTPGQGLQFLFEYFSETQRNKGNFPGRFSGRQFSNSRSEMNVSTLELGDSALYLCASSLMAGEETQYFGPGTRLLVL.